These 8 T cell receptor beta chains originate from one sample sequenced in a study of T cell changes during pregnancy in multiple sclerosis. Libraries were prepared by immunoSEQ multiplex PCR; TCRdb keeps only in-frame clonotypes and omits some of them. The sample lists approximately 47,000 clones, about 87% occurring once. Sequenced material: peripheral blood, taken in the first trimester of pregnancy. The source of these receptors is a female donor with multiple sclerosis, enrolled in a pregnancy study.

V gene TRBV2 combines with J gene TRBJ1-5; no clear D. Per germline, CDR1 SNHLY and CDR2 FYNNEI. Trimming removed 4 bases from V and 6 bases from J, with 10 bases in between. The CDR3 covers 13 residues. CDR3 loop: CASSAQPGQPQHF. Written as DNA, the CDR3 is TGTGCCAGCAGTGCACAGCCAGGTCAGCCCCAGCATTTT.

The CDR3: CASNKQGQNNQPQHF. DNA for the CDR3: TGTGCCAGCAACAAACAGGGGCAGAACAATCAGCCCCAGCATTTT. The chain couples TRBV2 to TRBJ1-5; 7 nucleotides line up with TRBD1. Per germline, CDR1 SNHLY and CDR2 FYNNEI. V dropped 7 bases and J dropped 3; count of bases not matched to a gene: 9. The CDR3 sequence is 15 residues long. Complete variable domain (other parts from reference TRBV2 and TRBJ1-5): EPEVTQTPSHQVTQMGQEVILRCVPISNHLYFYWYRQILGQKVEFLVSFYNNEISEKSEIFDDQFSVERPDGSNFTLKIRSTKLEDSAMYFCASNKQGQNNQPQHFGDGTRLSIL.

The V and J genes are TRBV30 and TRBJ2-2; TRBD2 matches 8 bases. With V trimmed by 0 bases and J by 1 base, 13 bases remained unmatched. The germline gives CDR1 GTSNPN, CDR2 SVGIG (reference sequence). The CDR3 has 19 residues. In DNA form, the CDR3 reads TGTGCCTGGAGTGTTTTGGGAGCGGGAGCGGGGGTGAACACCGGGGAGCTGTTTTTT. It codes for CAWSVLGAGAGVNTGELFF. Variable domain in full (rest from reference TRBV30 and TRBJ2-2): SQTIHQWPATLVQPVGSPLSLECTVEGTSNPNLYWYRQAAGRGLQLLFYSVGIGQISSEVPQNLSASRPQDRQFILSSKKLLLSDSGFYLCAWSVLGAGAGVNTGELFFGEGSRLTVL.

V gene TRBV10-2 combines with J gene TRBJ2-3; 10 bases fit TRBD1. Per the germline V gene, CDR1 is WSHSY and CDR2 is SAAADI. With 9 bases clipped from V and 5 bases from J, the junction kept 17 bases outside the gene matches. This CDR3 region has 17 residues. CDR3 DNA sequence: TGCGCCAGGGCGAGGGGCGGCGACAGGGGGCATTTAGATACGCAGTATTTT. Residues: CARARGGDRGHLDTQYF.

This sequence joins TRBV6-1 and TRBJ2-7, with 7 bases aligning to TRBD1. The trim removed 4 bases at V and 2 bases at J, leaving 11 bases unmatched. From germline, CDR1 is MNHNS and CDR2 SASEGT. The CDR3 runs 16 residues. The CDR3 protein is CASSVQFGQGAYEQYF. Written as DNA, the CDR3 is TGTGCCAGCAGTGTACAGTTCGGGCAGGGGGCCTACGAGCAGTACTTC.

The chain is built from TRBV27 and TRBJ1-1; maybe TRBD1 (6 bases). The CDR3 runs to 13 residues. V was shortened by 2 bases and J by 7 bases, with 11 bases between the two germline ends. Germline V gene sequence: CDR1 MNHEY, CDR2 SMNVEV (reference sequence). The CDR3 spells CASSLQGLGEAFF. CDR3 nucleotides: TGTGCCAGCAGTTTACAGGGGCTCGGTGAAGCTTTCTTT.

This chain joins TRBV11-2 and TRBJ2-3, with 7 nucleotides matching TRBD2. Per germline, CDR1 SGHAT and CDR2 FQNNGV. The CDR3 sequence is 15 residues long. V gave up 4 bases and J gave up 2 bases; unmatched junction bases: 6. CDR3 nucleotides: TGTGCCAGCAGCTCGACTAGCCCCTACACAGATACGCAGTATTTT. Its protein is CASSSTSPYTDTQYF.

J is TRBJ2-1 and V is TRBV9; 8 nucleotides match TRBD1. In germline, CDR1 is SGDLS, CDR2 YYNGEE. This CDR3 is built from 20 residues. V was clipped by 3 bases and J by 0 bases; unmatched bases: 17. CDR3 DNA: TGTGCCAGCAGCGACCAACTATGGACAGGGCCCCTGAGCTCCTACAATGAGCAGTTCTTC. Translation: CASSDQLWTGPLSSYNEQFF.